This is a list of T cell receptor beta chains from one sample in a study of early T cells in non-severe SARS-CoV-2 infection. TCRdb reprocessed the 5' RACE reads via MiXCR and lists one record per CDR3 protein. The data hold fewer than 80,000 distinct CDR3 sequences, with about 11% observed a single time. The sample was whole blood, taken at baseline. The source is an adult who was a healthcare worker with PCR-confirmed SARS-CoV-2 infection or an uninfected control (not recorded which). Each CDR3 is given with its conserved first and last residue. The D gene is left open where the match is weak. Clone size is stated in some rows and not others, as once, few, many or a class when expanded.

j_call v_call d_call clone_size cdr3_aa cdr3_nt
TRBJ1-6 TRBV12-3/TRBV12-4 NA NA CASRRQENSPLHF TGTGCCAGCAGAAGACAGGAAAATTCACCCCTCCACTTT
TRBJ2-5 TRBV18 NA many CASSPAGGKETQYF TGTGCCAGCTCACCGGCTGGGGGCAAAGAGACCCAGTACTTC
TRBJ1-4 TRBV12-3/TRBV12-4 NA NA CASTRGATTNEKLFF TGTGCCAGCACCCGGGGGGCTACAACTAATGAAAAACTGTTTTTT
TRBJ1-1 TRBV5-1 NA few CASSLVQMNTEAFF TGCGCCAGCAGCTTGGTACAGATGAACACTGAAGCTTTCTTT
TRBJ1-1 TRBV5-6 TRBD1 few CASSPTGAEAFF TGTGCCAGCAGCCCGACAGGGGCTGAAGCTTTCTTT
TRBJ1-1 TRBV9 NA few CASSSQTLNTEAFF TGTGCCAGCAGCTCCCAGACCCTGAACACTGAAGCTTTCTTT
TRBJ2-3 TRBV29-1 TRBD2 few CSVSSGGTDTQYF TGCAGCGTGAGTAGCGGGGGCACAGATACGCAGTATTTT
TRBJ1-4 TRBV2 NA NA CASAFGVFNEKLFF TGTGCCAGCGCGTTCGGGGTCTTCAATGAAAAACTGTTTTTT
TRBJ2-5 TRBV18 NA few CASSPARKETQYF TGTGCCAGCTCACCAGCCCGAAAAGAGACCCAGTACTTC
TRBJ1-4 TRBV2 TRBD1 NA CVSSQQGRFSTNEKLFF TGTGTCAGCAGTCAACAGGGGCGATTTTCGACTAATGAAAAACTGTTTTTT
TRBJ1-6 TRBV25-1 NA many CASSGVLNSPLHF TGTGCCAGCAGTGGTGTTTTGAATTCACCCCTCCACTTT
TRBJ1-1 TRBV4-1 NA few CASSQDPGARAAFF TGCGCCAGCAGCCAAGATCCGGGGGCCAGAGCAGCTTTCTTT
TRBJ2-7 TRBV20-1 NA few CSASHNNEQYF TGCAGTGCTAGTCACAACAACGAGCAGTACTTC
TRBJ2-5 TRBV29-1 TRBD1 many CSVTGTGGGETQYF TGCAGCGTAACCGGGACAGGGGGCGGAGAGACCCAGTACTTC
TRBJ1-1 TRBV14 NA few CASSPVVGSGTEAFF TGTGCCAGCAGCCCGGTCGTGGGGAGTGGCACTGAAGCTTTCTTT
TRBJ2-1 TRBV2 TRBD1 few CASIRDRETFF TGTGCCAGCATCCGGGACAGAGAAACGTTCTTC
TRBJ1-1 TRBV2 TRBD1 many CASTDRPSFVDTEAFF TGTGCCAGCACGGACAGGCCCTCTTTTGTGGACACTGAAGCTTTCTTT
TRBJ1-5 TRBV9 NA many CASSLPPGEGVNQPQHF TGTGCCAGCAGCCTCCCCCCTGGGGAGGGAGTTAATCAGCCCCAGCATTTT
TRBJ2-7 TRBV2 TRBD1 many CASRAGTGGFEQYF TGTGCCAGCAGAGCCGGGACAGGGGGTTTCGAGCAGTACTTC
TRBJ2-6 TRBV19 NA few CASAQGNSGANVLTF TGTGCCAGCGCACAGGGAAACTCTGGGGCCAACGTCCTGACTTTC
TRBJ2-1 TRBV2 NA NA CASSSRGGPNNEQFF TGTGCCAGCAGTAGCCGTGGGGGACCAAACAATGAGCAGTTCTTC
TRBJ2-2 TRBV18 NA few CASSPKSVQGTGELFF TGTGCCAGCTCACCAAAGAGCGTACAGGGAACCGGGGAGCTGTTTTTT
TRBJ1-6 TRBV20-1 NA few CSARTGSRDSPLHF TGCAGTGCCAGGACGGGTTCCCGAGATTCACCCCTCCACTTT
TRBJ2-1 TRBV6-1 NA many CASSEVGDEQFF TGTGCCAGCAGTGAAGTGGGCGATGAGCAGTTCTTC
TRBJ2-7 TRBV4-2 TRBD2 few CASSQDQGGGAYEQYF TGTGCCAGCAGCCAAGATCAGGGCGGGGGGGCCTACGAGCAGTACTTC
TRBJ1-1 TRBV6-6 TRBD1 NA CASSRQGGTEAFF TGTGCCAGCAGCCGACAGGGAGGGACTGAAGCTTTCTTT
TRBJ2-3 TRBV6-5 TRBD1 few CASRGTGASDTQYF TGTGCCAGCAGGGGCACAGGGGCATCAGATACGCAGTATTTT
TRBJ1-6 TRBV5-5 NA few CASSLGTDRNSPLHF TGTGCCAGCAGCTTGGGTACCGACAGGAATTCACCCCTCCACTTT
TRBJ2-7 TRBV12-3/TRBV12-4 TRBD1 few CASSLGPDRATYEQYF TGTGCCAGCAGTTTGGGCCCGGACAGGGCAACCTACGAGCAGTACTTC
TRBJ2-7 TRBV14 NA many CASSPMVQGSVYEQYF TGTGCCAGCAGCCCGATGGTCCAGGGGAGTGTTTACGAGCAGTACTTC
TRBJ2-7 TRBV18 NA few CASSPTTGEQYF TGTGCCAGCTCACCAACGACGGGAGAGCAGTACTTC
TRBJ2-5 TRBV28 NA few CASSSPLSPQLETQYF TGTGCCAGCAGTTCCCCACTCAGTCCTCAGCTCGAGACCCAGTACTTC
TRBJ1-1 TRBV7-9 NA NA CASSRTPGHREFNTEAFF TGTGCCAGCAGCCGGACACCGGGCCACAGGGAATTTAACACTGAAGCTTTCTTT
TRBJ2-7 TRBV29-1 NA few CSVSTGQSSYEQYF TGCAGCGTTAGCACAGGGCAAAGCTCCTACGAGCAGTACTTC
TRBJ1-1 TRBV7-9 NA few CASSLGATEGAFF TGTGCCAGCAGCTTAGGGGCGACGGAGGGAGCTTTCTTT
TRBJ2-1 TRBV6-5 NA NA CASKRGAGNEQFF TGTGCCAGCAAGAGGGGGGCTGGCAATGAGCAGTTCTTC
TRBJ2-2 TRBV29-1 TRBD1 NA CSVNKPPGTGTTGELFF TGCAGCGTCAACAAACCCCCGGGGACAGGCACCACCGGGGAGCTGTTTTTT
TRBJ1-2 TRBV7-8 TRBD1 many CASSFQGGLNYGYTF TGTGCCAGCAGCTTTCAAGGGGGCCTTAACTATGGCTACACCTTC
TRBJ2-3 TRBV29-1 NA NA CSVEGLGDTQYF TGCAGCGTTGAGGGGCTCGGAGATACGCAGTATTTT
TRBJ2-7 TRBV6-2/TRBV6-3 TRBD2 few CASYSRSATSSFYEQYF TGTGCCAGCTATTCTAGGAGTGCGACTAGCAGTTTCTACGAGCAGTACTTC
TRBJ2-1 TRBV20-1 TRBD2 few CSAKLAGGVNEQFF TGCAGTGCAAAGCTAGCGGGGGGGGTCAATGAGCAGTTCTTC
TRBJ1-1 TRBV11-1 NA NA CASSIYYEYTEAFF TGTGCCAGCAGCATATATTACGAATACACTGAAGCTTTCTTT
TRBJ1-6 TRBV2 NA many CATQGFASSPLHF TGTGCCACTCAGGGGTTTGCTTCTTCACCCCTCCACTTT
TRBJ1-5 TRBV6-2/TRBV6-3 TRBD1 NA CASTGTGLSNQPQHF TGTGCCAGCACCGGGACAGGGCTTTCCAATCAGCCCCAGCATTTT
TRBJ1-2 TRBV30 NA NA CAWSRHYGYTF TGTGCCTGGAGTAGGCACTATGGCTACACCTTC
TRBJ1-2 TRBV7-2 NA many CASSLTRMDGYTF TGTGCCAGCAGCCTCACTCGGATGGATGGCTACACCTTC
TRBJ2-5 TRBV7-8 TRBD2 few CASSLGRLAGMETQYF TGTGCCAGCAGCTTAGGCCGACTAGCGGGGATGGAGACCCAGTACTTC
TRBJ2-3 TRBV3-1 NA NA CASSQDGGRRYLDTQYF TGTGCCAGCAGCCAAGATGGGGGACGGAGATACCTCGATACGCAGTATTTT
TRBJ1-6 TRBV28 NA NA CASSLSFPSSYNSPLHF TGTGCCAGCAGTTTATCATTTCCGAGCTCCTATAATTCACCCCTCCACTTT
TRBJ1-1 TRBV29-1 NA NA CSVDWAFGTEAFF TGCAGCGTCGATTGGGCTTTTGGCACTGAAGCTTTCTTT
TRBJ2-4 TRBV5-6 NA many CASSPPGSGKNIQYF TGTGCCAGCAGCCCCCCAGGGTCGGGCAAAAACATTCAGTACTTC
TRBJ2-3 TRBV7-9 TRBD1 few CASLHRGDTQYF TGTGCCAGCTTACACAGGGGGGATACGCAGTATTTT
TRBJ1-5 TRBV29-1 TRBD1 NA CSAQGAVDQPQHF TGCAGCGCACAGGGGGCGGTAGATCAGCCCCAGCATTTT
TRBJ2-3 TRBV12-3/TRBV12-4 NA NA CASSFDPRGLLLPDTQYF TGTGCCAGCAGTTTTGATCCCCGGGGACTCCTCCTCCCAGATACGCAGTATTTT
TRBJ1-2 TRBV6-6 NA NA CASSYSGRERYGGYTF TGTGCCAGCAGTTACAGCGGAAGGGAACGGTATGGCGGCTACACCTTC
TRBJ1-5 TRBV6-6 TRBD1 few CASTPTQGANQPQHF TGTGCCAGCACCCCGACCCAGGGGGCCAATCAGCCCCAGCATTTT
TRBJ1-4 TRBV6-6 NA few CASSYSRSTNEKLFF TGTGCCAGCAGTTACTCGAGATCAACTAATGAAAAACTGTTTTTT